This is a list of T cell receptor beta chains from one sample in a study of T cells in Graves' hyperthyroidism and ophthalmopathy. TCRdb re-called the multiplex PCR reads with MiXCR, one entry per CDR3 protein. The data hold around 530,000 distinct CDR3 sequences, with about 15% observed a single time. Sequenced input: blood. All receptors come from a young woman with Graves' ophthalmopathy. Both conserved end residues are part of each CDR3. A D gene is named only where the DNA matches it firmly. A clone size is listed for some rows: how often the clone was seen (once, few, many), or a class if it is expanded.

size	V	D	J	CDR3	DNA
many	TRBV28	TRBD1	TRBJ1-5	CATQGGFSNQPQHF	TGTGCCACCCAGGGGGGTTTTAGCAATCAGCCCCAGCATTTT
few	TRBV4-1	.	TRBJ2-1	CASSHPGSYNKQFF	TGCGCCAGCAGCCACCCCGGCAGCTACAATAAGCAGTTCTTC
many	TRBV12-3/TRBV12-4	.	TRBJ2-1	CASSRHNEQFF	TGTGCCAGCAGTAGGCACAATGAGCAGTTCTTC
.	TRBV2	TRBD2	TRBJ2-3	CASSDSGTSGGTTDTQYF	TGTGCCAGCAGTGACTCCGGGACTAGCGGGGGGACCACAGATACGCAGTATTTT
many	TRBV12-5	.	TRBJ1-1	CASGLEGASTEAFF	TGTGCTAGTGGTTTGGAAGGGGCGAGCACTGAAGCTTTCTTT
few	TRBV29-1	.	TRBJ1-2	CSVDRPEYYGYTF	TGCAGCGTTGATCGGCCGGAGTACTATGGCTACACCTTC
few	TRBV3-1	.	TRBJ1-3	CASSHDRLSGNTIYF	TGTGCCAGCAGCCACGACAGGCTCTCTGGAAACACCATATATTTT
many	TRBV27	TRBD1	TRBJ1-1	CASSPNRGFTEAFF	TGTGCCAGCAGTCCAAACAGGGGATTCACTGAAGCTTTCTTT
.	TRBV28	.	TRBJ1-3	CASSFAGSSGNAIYF	TGTGCCAGCAGTTTCGCAGGGAGCTCTGGAAACGCCATATATTTT
many	TRBV30	.	TRBJ2-7	CAWRNPGSTYEQYF	TGTGCCTGGAGAAACCCCGGGAGCACGTACGAGCAGTACTTC